This T cell receptor (beta chain) was observed in a study of blood T cell repertoires in COVID-19. Study-level information: Material from acute and convalescent COVID-19 was sourced from the United States, Italy and Spain. PBMCs, B-cell-depleted T cells, or T cells provided the cDNA or gDNA that made up the material.

The length of the CDR3 is 15 residues. Germline loops: CDR1 SGHNT, CDR2 YYREEE (reference sequence). With 6 bases clipped from V and 6 bases from J, the junction kept 13 bases outside the gene matches. Recruited during active infection, patients (from Seattle) were subsequently followed longitudinally. The protocol was immunoSEQ multiplex PCR, while the TCRdb copy is restricted to in-frame clones and leaves out a portion. The repertoire holds roughly 290,000 clones, more than 65% seen once, with around a sixth in the top ten. This sequence was found in a person aged 65 to 79 with COVID-19, enrolled during active disease. V and J are TRBV5-4 and TRBJ1-2; 8 bases align to TRBD1. Material: peripheral blood. CDR3 loop: CASKGTLDRENGYTF. CDR3 nucleotide sequence: TGTGCCAGCAAGGGAACCCTGGACAGGGAGAATGGCTACACCTTC.